Below are 27 T cell receptor beta chains sequenced from a single sample in a study of human T cells and chemical hapten exposure (dated by TCRdb to 2020 to 2023). The intended sense of this specimen's time point label: healthy volunteer bleed at 2 weeks. Total RNA was extracted from unfractionated whole blood collected in Tempus Blood RNA tubes. Library creation used RACE. Sequenced on a NextSeq 500. TCRdb reprocessed the public reads (quality trimming at Q25 with fastp, clone calling with MiXCR) and kept in-frame beta chains. Rows merge per CDR3 protein into single entries with the most common DNA and genes. This sample gives tens of thousands of distinct CDR3 sequences in total; 3.5% to 5% of them show up just once. The top ten clones comprise under 6.5% of the sample. Specimen: whole blood. These receptors all come from a human donor in good health. Some clones in this sample may be carry-over from other donors' samples.

By share, this clonotype counts as medium-sized. In DNA form, the CDR3 reads TGTGCCAGCAGTTTACAGAACACCGGGGAGCTGTTTTTT. Translation: CASSLQNTGELFF. The chain couples TRBV12-3 or TRBV12-4 to TRBJ2-2; D not certain. V was cut by 2 bases and J by 1 base, with 2 bases left in between. The CDR3 length is 13 residues.

This clonotype has just a few counts. The chain uses TRBV5-1 and TRBJ2-3; D may be TRBD1 (5 bases). Germline V gene sequence: CDR1 SGHRS, CDR2 YFSETQ. The V end was cut by 5 bases, the J end by 0 bases, with 10 bases between. The CDR3 spans 14 residues. The chain's CDR3 is CASRPGPSTDTQYF. CDR3 nucleotides: TGCGCCAGCAGGCCAGGGCCTAGCACAGATACGCAGTATTTT.

Ten or more counts support this clonotype. The chain uses TRBV29-1 and TRBJ2-2; possible D gene TRBD2, 5 bases. CDR1 and CDR2 from the germline V gene are SQVTM and ANQGSEA. The CDR3 covers 12 residues. With 6 bases removed from V and 6 bases from J, the gap between germline ends came to 11 bases. CDR3 sequence reads: CSVNWGAGELFF. Here the CDR3 DNA reads TGCAGCGTCAATTGGGGAGCCGGGGAGCTGTTTTTT.

This clonotype has ten or more counts. J is TRBJ2-1 and V is TRBV20-1, with D possibly TRBD2 on 5 matching bases. The germline gives CDR1 DFQATT, CDR2 SNEGSKA (reference sequence). This CDR3 has 12 amino acids. The CDR3 here is CRAWTAYNEQFF. CDR3 DNA sequence: TGCAGGGCTTGGACTGCCTACAATGAGCAGTTCTTC.

This clonotype was picked up many times. The rearrangement joins TRBV28 to TRBJ2-7, with 9 bases lining up with TRBD2. Germline CDR1 and CDR2: MDHEN and SYDVKM. The CDR3 runs 16 residues. Trimming took 5 bases from V and 3 from J; bases not matched to a gene: 11. As DNA, the CDR3 is TGTGCCAGCAGTCCACTAGGGACTAGCCCCAACTACGAGCAGTACTTC. Protein sequence: CASSPLGTSPNYEQYF.

The chain carries TRBV15 and TRBJ1-5, with D unresolved. The CDR3 has 15 residues. V shed 6 bases and J shed 3 bases, with 15 bases lying between them. CDR1 is LNHNV and CDR2 is YYDKDF in the germline V gene (reference sequence). The CDR3 region is CATSRRDGYNQPQHF. CDR3 bases: TGTGCCACCAGTCGCCGTGACGGATACAATCAGCCCCAGCATTTT. Drawing the rest from reference TRBV15 and TRBJ1-5, the complete variable domain is DAMVIQNPRYQVTQFGKPVTLSCSQTLNHNVMYWYQQKSSQAPKLLFHYYDKDFNNEADTPDNFQSRRPNTSFCFLDIRSPGLGDTAMYLCATSRRDGYNQPQHFGDGTRLSIL.

Ten or more counts support this clonotype. This sequence joins TRBV5-5 and TRBJ1-5; 7 nucleotides agree with TRBD1. This CDR3 spans 15 amino acids. The V gene end was trimmed by 2 bases and the J gene end by 4 bases; junction bases not matched to a gene: 6. Germline loops: CDR1 SGHKS, CDR2 YYEKEE (reference sequence). The CDR3 region is CASSLQGSPNQPQHF. The CDR3, as DNA: TGTGCCAGCAGCTTACAGGGGTCCCCTAATCAGCCCCAGCATTTT.

The table lists this clonotype with a few counts. V is TRBV13 and J is TRBJ2-3; D is ambiguous. The CDR3 contains 15 residues. V lost 5 bases, J lost 0 bases, and 12 bases lay in between. From germline, CDR1 is PRHDT and CDR2 FYEKMQ (reference sequence). CDR3 protein: CASSALVASTDTQYF. The CDR3 DNA reads TGTGCCAGCAGCGCTCTAGTGGCTAGCACAGATACGCAGTATTTT.

This clonotype was counted only a few times. The V gene is TRBV5-5, the J gene TRBJ1-1; the D is unclear. The CDR3 loop spans 13 amino acids. Germline lookup yields CDR1 SGHKS and CDR2 YYEKEE (reference sequence). V lost 6 bases to trimming and J lost 5 bases, with 14 bases between them. CDR3 residues: CASILMVDTEAFF. DNA of the CDR3: TGTGCCAGCATCCTAATGGTTGATACTGAAGCTTTCTTT.

Ten or more counts support this clonotype. This chain links TRBV29-1 with TRBJ2-3, with D tentatively TRBD1 (5 bases). The CDR3 sequence is 11 residues long. Germline CDR1 reads SQVTM; CDR2 reads ANQGSEA. Trimming removed 4 bases at V and 4 bases at J, with 6 bases between. CDR3: CSVGRADTQYF. For the CDR3, the DNA is TGCAGCGTTGGCAGGGCAGATACGCAGTATTTT.

This clonotype was found many times. CDR3 nucleotides: TGTGCCAGCAGTTTACCCTCTAAGGACAGGGGGCGCGGCTACACCTTC. Translated: CASSLPSKDRGRGYTF. The chain recombines TRBV27 with TRBJ1-2, with 11 bases that match TRBD1. This CDR3 is built from 16 residues. V dropped 2 bases and J dropped 8; count of bases not matched to a gene: 10. CDR1 is MNHEY and CDR2 is SMNVEV in the germline V gene (reference sequence).

This chain links TRBV11-1 with TRBJ2-2, with 8 bases lining up with TRBD2. The CDR3 contains 15 residues. J gave up 6 bases and V 1 base, and 4 bases lay outside the gene matches. Germline-derived CDR1 and CDR2 are SGHAT and FQDESV (reference sequence). CDR3 sequence: CASSLEAGGPGELFF. The CDR3 bases are TGTGCCAGCAGCTTAGAGGCGGGAGGTCCCGGGGAGCTGTTTTTT.

The chain employs TRBV29-1 and TRBJ1-1, with no clear D. In germline, CDR1 is SQVTM, CDR2 ANQGSEA. Trimming took 6 bases from V and 0 from J, leaving 8 bases between them. CDR3 size: 12 residues. CDR3 bases: TGCAGCGTAGCTCCGATGAACACTGAAGCTTTCTTT. It codes for CSVAPMNTEAFF.

The table lists this clonotype with many counts. The V and J genes are TRBV12-3 or TRBV12-4 and TRBJ2-5; unclear D gene. The length of the CDR3 is 14 residues. Trimming shortened V by 2 bases and J by 0 bases, and 7 bases separated the two germline ends. CDR3 nucleotides: TGTGCCAGCAGTTTATTGCAGAACCAAGAGACCCAGTACTTC. It translates to CASSLLQNQETQYF.

The gene calls are TRBV25-1 and TRBJ2-3, with D possibly being TRBD1 (6 bases). The CDR3 has 13 residues. Trimming took off 8 bases at V and 6 bases at J, with 15 bases between the two ends. Germline CDR1 and CDR2: MGHDK and SYGVNS. Here the CDR3 reads CASGGPFVDTQYF. The CDR3, as DNA: TGTGCCAGCGGGGGCCCCTTTGTTGATACGCAGTATTTT.

This rearrangement joins TRBV5-8 to TRBJ1-1, with D hard to call. Germline loops: CDR1 SGHTS, CDR2 YDEGEE. The CDR3 is 13 residues long. V was clipped by 0 bases and J by 10 bases, with 13 bases between them. The CDR3 DNA sequence: TGTGCCAGCAGCTTGGTGTCCAGGATGGGAGCTTTCTTT. Translation: CASSLVSRMGAFF. The whole variable domain, remainder taken from reference TRBV5-8 and TRBJ1-1, is EAGVTQSPTHLIKTRGQQATLRCSPISGHTSVYWYQQALGLGLQFLLWYDEGEERNRGNFPPRFSGRQFPNYSSELNVNALELEDSALYLCASSLVSRMGAFFGQGTRLTVV.

This clonotype was seen at least ten times. The J gene is TRBJ2-3, the V gene TRBV11-2; 8 bases line up with TRBD2. The CDR3 extends over 14 amino acids. CDR1 and CDR2 from the germline V gene are SGHAT and FQNNGV. Trimming removed 5 bases from V and 8 bases from J; junction bases left unmatched: 9. CDR3 loop: CASSLGLAGFTQYF. The CDR3 DNA reads TGTGCCAGCAGCCTTGGGCTAGCGGGTTTTACGCAGTATTTT.

J is TRBJ2-3 and V is TRBV4-2; TRBD1 aligns across 11 bases. Germline V gene sequence: CDR1 LGHNA, CDR2 YNFKEQ. The CDR3 consists of 17 residues. V shed 4 bases, J shed 2 bases, and the junction held 8 bases outside the gene matches. The CDR3 loop is CASSRERTGGLTDTQYF. For the CDR3, the DNA is TGTGCCAGCAGCCGAGAGCGGACAGGGGGCCTCACAGATACGCAGTATTTT.

This chain joins TRBV7-9 and TRBJ1-5; 9 bases are shared with TRBD1. The CDR3 has 17 amino acids. The germline CDR1 and CDR2 sequences are SEHNR and FQNEAQ (reference sequence). V shed 5 bases and J 2 bases; nucleotides not matched to a gene: 10. The CDR3 region is CASSHTGQGRGNQPQHF. The DNA for the CDR3 is TGTGCCAGCAGCCATACCGGACAGGGGAGAGGCAATCAGCCCCAGCATTTT.

In this sample, this clonotype turned up many times. The chain combines TRBV6-5 with TRBJ1-1, with 9 positions matching TRBD1. The CDR3 is 18 amino acids. V trimming: 2 bases; J trimming: 0 bases; junction bases outside the gene matches: 10. The germline V gene has CDR1 MNHEY and CDR2 SVGAGI. CDR3 nucleotide sequence: TGTGCCAGCAGTTACCGGGGGACAGGGAGGTACATGAACACTGAAGCTTTCTTT. Amino acid sequence: CASSYRGTGRYMNTEAFF.

This clonotype has at least ten counts. The CDR3 region has the DNA TGCGCCAGCAGCCAACTAGCGGGGGCTGATAGCTCCTACAATGAGCAGTTCTTC. It yields the protein CASSQLAGADSSYNEQFF. This chain links TRBV4-1 with TRBJ2-1, with 10 bases lining up with TRBD2. V lost 2 bases to trimming and J lost 0 bases; unmatched junction nucleotides: 7. In germline, CDR1 is MGHRA, CDR2 YSYEKL. The CDR3 runs 18 residues.

This clonotype was picked up many times. The rearrangement links TRBV30 to TRBJ2-7; either TRBD1 or TRBD2 may supply D (5 bases each). With 3 bases removed from V and 0 bases from J, the gap between germline ends came to 9 bases. In germline, CDR1 is GTSNPN, CDR2 SVGIG (reference sequence). There are 13 residues in the CDR3. The CDR3 spells CAWRWGTSYEQYF. Written as DNA, the CDR3 is TGTGCCTGGAGATGGGGGACCTCCTACGAGCAGTACTTC.

This clonotype was seen ten or more times. The chain has TRBV2 and TRBJ2-1, with D perhaps TRBD1 (7 bases). Germline CDR1 and CDR2: SNHLY and FYNNEI. V was pared by 2 bases and J by 6 bases, with 11 bases between. The CDR3 length is 14 residues. The CDR3 here is CASSESRGVNEQFF. As DNA, the CDR3 is TGTGCCAGCAGTGAATCCAGGGGGGTCAATGAGCAGTTCTTC.

This clonotype was counted at least ten times. The chain couples TRBV12-3 or TRBV12-4 to TRBJ2-7; 9 nucleotides match TRBD1. After removal of 2 bases from V and 6 bases from J, the junction contained 8 bases not matched to a gene. CDR3 length equals 15 residues. DNA of the CDR3: TGTGCCAGCAGTTTAACTGGACAGGGGCTAATCGAGCAGTACTTC. It yields the protein CASSLTGQGLIEQYF.

This clonotype showed up just a few times. The CDR3 nucleotides read TGTGCCAGCAGCCCCCTCACGGGATCCTACGAGCAGTACTTC. This gives the protein CASSPLTGSYEQYF. This chain uses TRBV9 with TRBJ2-7; perhaps TRBD2 as D (5 bases). CDR3 length: 14 amino acids. Germline CDR1 SGDLS, CDR2 YYNGEE. The ends were cut back, 4 bases at V and 1 base at J, with 12 bases in the middle. Based on the CDR3 plus reference TRBV9 and TRBJ2-7, the full variable domain is DSGVTQTPKHLITATGQRVTLRCSPRSGDLSVYWYQQSLDQGLQFLIQYYNGEERAKGNILERFSAQQFPDLHSELNLSSLELGDSALYFCASSPLTGSYEQYFGPGTRLTVT.

The chain joins TRBV28 to TRBJ1-1; 9 nucleotides line up with TRBD1. The V segment lost 7 bases and the J segment 12 bases; nucleotides outside the gene matches: 6. This CDR3 has 11 residues. Germline V gives CDR1 MDHEN, CDR2 SYDVKM. CDR3: CASTPGQGSFF. The CDR3 nucleotides read TGTGCCAGCACCCCGGGACAGGGCTCTTTCTTT.

Comments on this clonotype: A single base separates this from a much larger clone, so it may be a read error. The chain is built from TRBV28 and TRBJ1-5, with no clear D. The CDR3 totals 15 residues. CDR1 is MDHEN, CDR2 SYDVKM, per germline. CDR3 sequence: CVSSLAGGSNQPQHF. The CDR3 DNA reads as TGTGTCAGCAGTTTAGCGGGAGGTAGCAATCAGCCCCAGCATTTT.